The subject of this entry is one T cell receptor beta chain. The germline V gene has CDR1 SEHNR and CDR2 FQNEAQ (reference sequence). This CDR3 comprises 11 residues. Trimming shortened V by 3 bases and J by 5 bases, and 4 bases separated the two germline ends. The sample originates from a study of CD8+CD57+ T cells in acquired aplastic anemia. Genomic DNA acted as the template from which TCR beta VDJ combination and CDR3 sequence profiling were carried out. Using its own MiXCR run on the reads, TCRdb lists one record per CDR3 protein. The data contain approximately 190,000 distinct CDR3 sequences, around 47% of them seen just once; the ten biggest clones take up 8.5% to 10%. Sequenced patients had shown CD8+CD57+ cell expansion by flow cytometry. Blood sampling was performed on the patients, and none of them had received therapy by then.

The sequenced sample was sorted CD4+, CD8+, or CD8+CD57+ T cells (not recorded which) from PBMCs. The sequence derives from a human donor with aplastic anemia. The rearrangement links TRBV7-9 to TRBJ1-1; no reliable D call. The CDR3 sequence is CASSLSTEAFF. The CDR3 coding sequence is TGTGCCAGCAGCTTGTCAACTGAAGCTTTCTTT.